Following are 8 T cell receptor beta chains from one sample sequenced in a study of blood T cells in healthy people across ages. A second PCR of 7 to 11 cycles used a sample-barcoded 5' primer and a J-beta primer mix. TCRdb reprocessed the 5' RACE reads via MiXCR and lists one record per CDR3 protein. The sample consists of about 500,000 distinct CDR3 sequences, around 24% of them appearing once. A further study also used this sample, focusing on T cells of mothers and their children.

Sequencing input: blood. The receptor set was obtained from a boy younger than 18 in good health.

The gene calls are TRBV20-1 and TRBJ2-5, with TRBD1 matching over 7 bases. The DNA end is more similar to TRBJ2-1, so the J call may be wrong. CDR1 is DFQATT, CDR2 SNEGSKA, per germline (reference sequence). The CDR3 sequence is 13 residues long. CDR3 in amino acids: CSVGTATYNEQFF. The CDR3 DNA reads TGCAGTGTTGGGACAGCCACCTACAATGAGCAGTTCTTC.

This clonotype was picked up many times. The chain has TRBV5-1 and TRBJ2-1; possibly TRBD2 for D (6 bases). Per the germline V gene, CDR1 is SGHRS and CDR2 is YFSETQ. This CDR3 spans 12 amino acids. Trimming took off 4 bases at V and 8 bases at J, with 10 bases between the two ends. The CDR3 region is CASSPGGDEQFF. DNA of the CDR3: TGCGCCAGCAGCCCCGGAGGGGATGAGCAGTTCTTC.

The chain employs TRBV5-1 and TRBJ2-5; 7 positions agree with TRBD2. This CDR3 spans 17 amino acids. V dropped 0 bases and J dropped 5; count of bases not matched to a gene: 13. Germline assignment: CDR1 SGHRS and CDR2 YFSETQ. The CDR3 DNA reads as TGCGCCAGCAGCTTGGAAGCGGGATTAGACCCGTGGGAGACCCAGTACTTC. Translating it yields CASSLEAGLDPWETQYF.

This clonotype was detected a few times. The chain recombines TRBV28 with TRBJ1-6; the match to TRBD1 covers 7 bases. There are 14 residues in the CDR3. V lost 7 bases to trimming and J lost 7 bases; unmatched junction nucleotides: 7. Looked up from germline, CDR1 is MDHEN and CDR2 is SYDVKM. Here the CDR3 reads CASTSGTANSPLHF. CDR3 DNA: TGTGCCAGCACCTCCGGGACAGCGAATTCACCCCTCCACTTT.

This clonotype has just a few counts. V gene TRBV28 combines with J gene TRBJ2-1, with TRBD1 matching over 7 bases. This CDR3 comprises 15 residues. In germline, CDR1 is MDHEN, CDR2 SYDVKM. The V and J ends lost 5 bases and 5 bases, in that order; junction bases with no gene match: 9. The DNA of the CDR3 is TGTGCCAGCAGTGCAGAGGGGGCGATCCACAATGAGCAGTTCTTC. Its translation is CASSAEGAIHNEQFF.

The V gene is TRBV6-5, the J gene TRBJ2-3, with D perhaps matching TRBD1 or TRBD2 (5 bases each). This CDR3 region has 16 residues. Germline V gene data show CDR1 as MNHEY and CDR2 as SVGAGI. Trimming took 2 bases from V and 1 from J, leaving 13 bases between them. The DNA for the CDR3 is TGTGCCAGCAGTTACGTACCGGGACGGGGCACAGATACGCAGTATTTT. It codes for CASSYVPGRGTDTQYF.

As for this clonotype: The junction departs from the called germline gene at one end, perhaps through a read error. V is TRBV28 and J is TRBJ1-3, with D perhaps TRBD1 (6 bases). The CDR3 covers 15 residues. Germline V gives CDR1 MDHEN, CDR2 SYDVKM. As DNA, the CDR3 is TGTGCCTGCAGTTTGTCGGGGGCTTATGGAAACACCATATATTTT. Translating it yields CACSLSGAYGNTIYF.

The V gene is TRBV28, the J gene TRBJ1-5; weak D call: TRBD1 (6 bases). This CDR3 contains 13 residues. Germline V gene lookup returns CDR1 MDHEN and CDR2 SYDVKM. Trimming removed 8 bases at V and 6 bases at J, with 14 bases between. CDR3 coding DNA: TGTGCCAGCGGGAGCAGGGGCGGTCAGCCCCAGCATTTT. Its translation: CASGSRGGQPQHF.